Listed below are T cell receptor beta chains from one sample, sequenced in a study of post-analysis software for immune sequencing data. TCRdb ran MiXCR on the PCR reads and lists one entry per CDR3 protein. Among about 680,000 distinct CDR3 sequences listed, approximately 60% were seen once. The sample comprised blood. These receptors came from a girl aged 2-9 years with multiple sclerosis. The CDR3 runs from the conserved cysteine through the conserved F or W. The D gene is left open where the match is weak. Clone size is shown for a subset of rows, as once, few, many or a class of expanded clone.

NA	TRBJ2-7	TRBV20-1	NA	CSATVRGGNYEQYF	TGCAGTGCAACCGTTCGGGGTGGGAACTACGAGCAGTACTTC
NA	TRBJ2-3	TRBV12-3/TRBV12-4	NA	CASTMDSADTQYF	TGTGCCAGCACCATGGACTCAGCAGATACGCAGTATTTT
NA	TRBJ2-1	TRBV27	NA	CATTRPLHNEQFF	TGTGCCACCACTCGACCCCTCCACAATGAGCAGTTCTTC
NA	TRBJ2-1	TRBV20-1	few	CSARSPWSSYNEQFF	TGCAGTGCTCGGAGCCCCTGGAGCTCCTACAATGAGCAGTTCTTC
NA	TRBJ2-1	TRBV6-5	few	CASSPLIGEEQFF	TGTGCCAGCAGCCCTCTTATCGGTGAAGAGCAGTTCTTC
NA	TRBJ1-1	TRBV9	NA	CASSVGVLKGEGTEAFF	TGTGCCAGCAGCGTAGGCGTACTTAAGGGTGAGGGCACTGAAGCTTTCTTT
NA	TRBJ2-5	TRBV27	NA	CASSSVSGARQYF	TGTGCCAGCAGTTCGGTGTCAGGTGCGAGGCAGTACTTC
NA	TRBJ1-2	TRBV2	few	CASKGTAIYGYTF	TGTGCCAGCAAGGGGACGGCGATCTATGGCTACACCTTC
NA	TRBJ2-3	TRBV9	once	CVSSVLWGDTQYF	TGTGTCAGCAGCGTGCTCTGGGGGGATACGCAGTATTTT
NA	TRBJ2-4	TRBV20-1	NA	CSASPEAKNIQYF	TGCAGTGCTAGTCCCGAAGCCAAAAACATTCAGTACTTC
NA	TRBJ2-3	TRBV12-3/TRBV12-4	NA	CASSLESPTQYF	TGTGCCAGCAGTTTAGAATCCCCTACGCAGTATTTT
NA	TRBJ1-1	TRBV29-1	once	CSAARWGGTEAFF	TGCAGCGCCGCTCGTTGGGGGGGTACTGAAGCTTTCTTT
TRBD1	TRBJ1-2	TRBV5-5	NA	CASSLGQGQGYGYTF	TGTGCCAGCAGCCTAGGACAGGGGCAAGGGTATGGCTACACCTTC
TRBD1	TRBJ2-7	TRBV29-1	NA	CSVEDRAETRYF	TGCAGCGTTGAGGACAGGGCAGAGACCCGGTACTTC
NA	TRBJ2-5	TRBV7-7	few	CASSLEAHGHHKGTQYF	TGTGCTAGCAGCTTAGAAGCCCACGGACACCATAAAGGGACCCAGTACTTC
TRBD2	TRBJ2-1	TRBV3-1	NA	CASSQVPTGGYGNEQFF	TGTGCCAGCAGCCAAGTCCCGACGGGGGGGTACGGGAATGAGCAGTTCTTC
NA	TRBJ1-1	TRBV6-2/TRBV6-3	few	CATSRWSGTEAFF	TGTGCCACCAGTAGATGGTCGGGCACTGAAGCTTTCTTT
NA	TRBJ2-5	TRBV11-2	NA	CASSPGNRNQETQYF	TGTGCCAGCAGCCCAGGGAATAGGAACCAAGAGACCCAGTACTTC
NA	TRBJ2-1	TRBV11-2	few	CASSLGRGPNYNEQFF	TGTGCCAGCAGCTTAGGGCGGGGACCTAACTACAATGAGCAGTTCTTC
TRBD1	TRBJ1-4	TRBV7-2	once	CASSPSRDSLEKLFF	TGTGCCAGCAGCCCCTCCCGGGACAGCCTTGAAAAACTGTTTTTT
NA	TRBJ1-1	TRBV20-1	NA	CSASNGWSTEAFF	TGCAGTGCTAGTAATGGGTGGAGCACTGAAGCTTTCTTT
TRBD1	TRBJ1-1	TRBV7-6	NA	CASSPETGTEAFF	TGTGCCAGCAGCCCAGAGACAGGGACTGAAGCTTTCTTT
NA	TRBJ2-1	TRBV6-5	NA	CASSYHDWSVSSCNEQFF	TGTGCCAGCAGTTACCACGATTGGAGCGTGAGCTCCTGCAATGAGCAGTTCTTC
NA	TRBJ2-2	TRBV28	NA	CASSFPQAISGELFF	TGTGCCAGCAGTTTCCCACAGGCAATATCCGGGGAGCTGTTTTTT
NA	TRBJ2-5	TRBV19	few	CASSPGRNQETQYF	TGTGCCAGTAGTCCCGGGAGAAACCAAGAGACCCAGTACTTC
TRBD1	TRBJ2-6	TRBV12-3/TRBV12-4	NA	CASSLYLGGSSGANVLTF	TGTGCCAGCAGTTTGTACTTAGGGGGCAGCTCTGGGGCCAACGTCCTGACTTTC
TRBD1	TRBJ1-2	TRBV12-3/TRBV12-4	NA	CASSTLTGGAGGYTF	TGTGCCAGCAGTACCCTCACAGGGGGCGCGGGTGGCTACACCTTC
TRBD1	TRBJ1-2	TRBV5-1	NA	CASSFGRGTNYGYTF	TGCGCCAGCAGCTTTGGCAGGGGGACCAACTATGGCTACACCTTC
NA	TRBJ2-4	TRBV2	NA	CASRDRVKYVIQYF	TGTGCCAGTAGAGACCGGGTCAAATACGTCATTCAGTACTTC
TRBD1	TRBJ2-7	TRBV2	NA	CASSNNRGYEQYF	TGTGCCAGCAGTAATAACAGGGGGTACGAGCAGTACTTC
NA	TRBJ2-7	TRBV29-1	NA	CSVETGSPYEQYF	TGCAGCGTTGAAACAGGGTCCCCCTACGAGCAGTACTTC